What follows are 20 T cell receptor beta chains derived from one specimen sequenced in a study of CD8 T cells in ankylosing spondylitis. MiXCR was run by TCRdb on the 5' RACE reads, yielding one entry per CDR3 protein. Of 40,000 to 50,000 distinct CDR3 sequences listed, under 5% are singletons. Sample: blood, either unsorted or a sorted T cell fraction (not recorded which). The receptors were sampled from a female donor with ankylosing spondylitis or in good health (not recorded which).

This clonotype was observed at least ten times. The chain is built from TRBV9 and TRBJ1-5; D is unclear. Looked up from germline, CDR1 is SGDLS and CDR2 is YYNGEE. The V and J ends lost 7 bases and 6 bases respectively, with 8 bases between them. The CDR3 totals 11 residues. The chain's CDR3 is CASGRGQPQHF. The DNA for the CDR3 is TGTGCCAGCGGACGGGGTCAGCCCCAGCATTTT.

This clonotype was recorded at least ten times. The CDR3 protein is CASSVGPMGGTNTGELFF. The CDR3 DNA sequence: TGTGCCAGCAGCGTAGGTCCAATGGGCGGTACGAACACCGGGGAGCTGTTTTTT. The rearrangement uses TRBV9 and TRBJ2-2; D unclear. CDR3 length equals 18 residues. Germline V gene sequence: CDR1 SGDLS, CDR2 YYNGEE. The V and J ends lost 0 bases and 0 bases respectively, with 15 bases between them.

This clonotype has ten or more counts. The chain combines TRBV9 with TRBJ2-2, with TRBD2 matching over 12 bases. Germline V gene sequence: CDR1 SGDLS, CDR2 YYNGEE. Trimming cost V 3 bases and J 7 bases; bases outside gene matches: 4. This CDR3 has 15 residues. The CDR3 bases are TGTGCCAGCAGCGGGACTAGCGGGGTTGACGGGGAGCTGTTTTTT. This gives the protein CASSGTSGVDGELFF. The entire variable domain, with the rest obtained from reference TRBV9 and TRBJ2-2, is as follows: DSGVTQTPKHLITATGQRVTLRCSPRSGDLSVYWYQQSLDQGLQFLIQYYNGEERAKGNILERFSAQQFPDLHSELNLSSLELGDSALYFCASSGTSGVDGELFFGEGSRLTVL.

This clonotype qualifies as medium-sized. The genes are TRBV9 and TRBJ1-2; D might be TRBD1 (5 bases). V was cut by 2 bases and J by 1 base, with 12 bases left in between. Per the germline V gene, CDR1 is SGDLS and CDR2 is YYNGEE. The CDR3 runs to 15 residues. For the CDR3, the DNA is TGTGCCAGCAGCGTCAGGGAGTGGGATAACTATGGCTACACCTTC. Translating gives CASSVREWDNYGYTF.

There are many counts of this clonotype. The J gene is TRBJ2-4, the V gene TRBV9; 9 bases agree with TRBD1. The CDR3 is made up of 15 amino acids. The junction had 6 bases not matched to a gene; V was cut back by 3 bases and J by 5 bases. Germline CDR1 SGDLS, CDR2 YYNGEE. For the CDR3, the DNA is TGTGCCAGCAGCGCCCGGACAGGGGATCAAAACATTCAGTACTTC. Translated, it gives CASSARTGDQNIQYF.

This sequence joins TRBV9 and TRBJ2-5; the match to TRBD2 covers 7 bases. The CDR3 length is 15 residues. Germline CDR1 and CDR2: SGDLS and YYNGEE. J gave up 5 bases and V 3 bases, and 10 bases lay outside the gene matches. CDR3 sequence reads: CASSDPGGQGETQYF. DNA for the CDR3: TGTGCCAGCAGCGACCCGGGAGGTCAAGGGGAGACCCAGTACTTC.

This clonotype has at least ten counts. The V call is TRBV9, the J call TRBJ2-3, with D tentatively TRBD2 (6 bases). V lost 4 bases and J 6 bases, leaving 30 bases between the germline ends. CDR3 length equals 19 residues. In germline, CDR1 is SGDLS, CDR2 YYNGEE. CDR3 nucleotides: TGTGCCAGCAGCTTCCCCCTTTCCCGGGGGAGATTGGGTTGGGATACGCAGTATTTT. This sequence encodes CASSFPLSRGRLGWDTQYF.

This clonotype appeared many times. The V call is TRBV9, the J call TRBJ2-5; D uncertain. The germline gives CDR1 SGDLS, CDR2 YYNGEE. CDR3 size: 13 residues. The V gene lost 0 bases and the J gene lost 5 bases, with 8 bases spanning the gap. DNA for the CDR3: TGTGCCAGCAGCGTAGCAGTTCTTGAGACCCAGTACTTC. Translation gives CASSVAVLETQYF.

This clonotype occurred a few times. This sequence joins TRBV9 and TRBJ1-2; unclear D gene. V was cut by 1 base and J by 1 base, with 8 bases left in between. Per the germline V gene, CDR1 is SGDLS and CDR2 is YYNGEE. The CDR3 consists of 14 residues. CDR3 residues: CASSVSQINYGYTF. The CDR3 DNA follows: TGTGCCAGCAGCGTAAGCCAGATTAACTATGGCTACACCTTC.

This clonotype was seen at least ten times. The chain combines TRBV9 with TRBJ2-7; a weak D match, TRBD1 (5 bases). The V end was cut by 3 bases, the J end by 6 bases, with 13 bases between. The CDR3 loop spans 13 amino acids. CDR1 and CDR2 from the germline V gene are SGDLS and YYNGEE. DNA for the CDR3: TGTGCCAGCAGCGCGAGGCAGGGTACCGAGCAGTACTTC. Amino acid sequence: CASSARQGTEQYF.

This clonotype appeared many times. The V and J genes are TRBV9 and TRBJ2-3, with D hard to call. Trimming pared 3 bases from V and 2 bases from J, leaving 13 bases between. CDR1 and CDR2 (germline): SGDLS, YYNGEE. CDR3 size: 15 residues. Here the CDR3 DNA reads TGTGCCAGCAGCGCAGTTGGTTGGGTCACAGATACGCAGTATTTT. Amino acid sequence: CASSAVGWVTDTQYF.

This clonotype has a count of ten or more. The chain has TRBV9 and TRBJ2-3; 10 bases match TRBD2. The germline CDR1 and CDR2 sequences are SGDLS and YYNGEE. V shed 0 bases, J shed 4 bases, and the junction held 5 bases outside the gene matches. The CDR3 totals 16 residues. The CDR3 sequence: CASSVARTSGPDTQYF. In DNA, the CDR3 is TGTGCCAGCAGCGTAGCGAGGACTAGCGGACCAGATACGCAGTATTTT. Complete variable domain (other parts from reference TRBV9 and TRBJ2-3): DSGVTQTPKHLITATGQRVTLRCSPRSGDLSVYWYQQSLDQGLQFLIQYYNGEERAKGNILERFSAQQFPDLHSELNLSSLELGDSALYFCASSVARTSGPDTQYFGPGTRLTVL.

This clonotype was seen many times. The CDR3 spells CASSADFGNTDTQYF. The CDR3 bases are TGTGCCAGCAGCGCCGACTTCGGGAACACAGATACGCAGTATTTT. This rearrangement joins TRBV9 to TRBJ2-3; D might be TRBD2 (5 bases). V was cut by 3 bases and J by 2 bases, with 13 bases left in between. The length of the CDR3 is 15 residues. Germline V lookup: CDR1 SGDLS, CDR2 YYNGEE.

This clonotype came up many times. The chain has TRBV9 and TRBJ1-1; unclear D gene. The CDR3 runs to 17 residues. The V end lost 0 bases, the J end lost 0 bases, and 15 bases lay between the germline ends. The germline CDR1 and CDR2 sequences are SGDLS and YYNGEE. This chain's CDR3 is CASSVAPARKVNTEAFF. CDR3 nucleotides: TGTGCCAGCAGCGTAGCCCCAGCCAGGAAAGTGAACACTGAAGCTTTCTTT.

This clonotype came up many times. This chain links TRBV9 with TRBJ2-1; TRBD1 might be the D (7 bases). Germline V gives CDR1 SGDLS, CDR2 YYNGEE. With 1 base removed from V and 7 bases from J, the gap between germline ends came to 18 bases. This CDR3 is built from 16 residues. The CDR3 coding sequence is TGTGCCAGCAGCGTAACCCCAGGGGGGCCTATGAATGAGCAGTTCTTC. Protein product: CASSVTPGGPMNEQFF.

This clonotype was found many times. V gene TRBV9 combines with J gene TRBJ2-4, with 7 bases lining up with TRBD1. V lost 3 bases and J lost 0; bases outside the gene matches: 3. In germline, CDR1 is SGDLS, CDR2 YYNGEE. The CDR3 has 15 amino acids. CDR3 amino acids: CASSEGGPAKNIQYF. CDR3 DNA: TGTGCCAGCAGCGAAGGGGGCCCAGCCAAAAACATTCAGTACTTC.

This clonotype ranks as medium-sized (0.01 to 0.1%). The chain uses TRBV9 and TRBJ1-6; D ambiguous. V lost 4 bases, J lost 7 bases, and 9 bases lay in between. This CDR3 comprises 13 residues. CDR1 and CDR2 (germline): SGDLS, YYNGEE. For the CDR3, the DNA is TGTGCCAGCAGCTCATACGGGAATTCACCCCTCCACTTT. Amino acids: CASSSYGNSPLHF.

This clonotype was recorded many times. The chain joins TRBV9 to TRBJ1-3; TRBD1 matches at 7 bases. The CDR3 has 15 residues. J lost 0 bases, V lost 4 bases, and 4 bases had no gene match. Germline V lookup: CDR1 SGDLS, CDR2 YYNGEE. The DNA of the CDR3 is TGTGCCAGCAGCACGTACAGGGGCTCTGGAAACACCATATATTTT. Residues: CASSTYRGSGNTIYF.

This clonotype was seen at least ten times. A much bigger clone sits one base away, suggesting this may be a read error. The V and J genes are TRBV9 and TRBJ1-1; D remains ambiguous. The CDR3 length is 13 residues. The germline V and J ends were trimmed by 3 bases and 0 bases, with 6 bases remaining between them. Germline V gene sequence: CDR1 SGDLS, CDR2 YYNGEE. As DNA, the CDR3 is TGTGCCAGCAGCGCCACTATGAACACTGAAGCTTTCTTT. It is translated as CASSATMNTEAFF.

This clonotype was observed at least ten times. The chain carries TRBV9 and TRBJ1-3; unclear D gene. The length of the CDR3 is 15 residues. V was shortened by 1 base and J by 0 bases, with 8 bases between the two germline ends. The germline gives CDR1 SGDLS, CDR2 YYNGEE. This CDR3 reads CASSVTQSSGNTIYF. CDR3 coding DNA: TGTGCCAGCAGCGTAACACAGAGCTCTGGAAACACCATATATTTT.